These 31 T cell receptor beta chains originate from one sample sequenced in a study of T cell responses to AZD1222 COVID-19 vaccine. TCRdb keeps only in-frame clones here, not all; method: immunoSEQ multiplex PCR. The sample contains 120,000 or so clones, roughly 90% of which appear only once. The input for sequencing was peripheral blood, taken on day 0 of AZD1222 vaccination. These receptors all stem from an adult in good health.

The CDR3 protein is CASSTGRGLPYEQYF. In DNA form, the CDR3 reads TGTGCCAGCAGCACGGGCAGAGGTCTTCCCTACGAGCAGTACTTC. This rearrangement joins TRBV5-4 to TRBJ2-7; D ambiguous. The CDR3 is 15 amino acids. With 4 bases removed from V and 2 bases from J, the gap between germline ends came to 16 bases. Germline V lookup: CDR1 SGHNT, CDR2 YYREEE (reference sequence). The whole variable domain, remainder taken from reference TRBV5-4 and TRBJ2-7, is ETGVTQSPTHLIKTRGQQVTLRCSSQSGHNTVSWYQQALGQGPQFIFQYYREEENGRGNFPPRFSGLQFPNYSSELNVNALELDDSALYLCASSTGRGLPYEQYFGPGTRLTVT.

CDR3 in DNA: TGTGCCAGCAGCCAAGCCGGACAGAGCACAGATACGCAGTATTTT. Translated, it gives CASSQAGQSTDTQYF. The chain recombines TRBV3-1 (or the pseudogene TRBV3-2) with TRBJ2-3; the D gene is possibly TRBD1 (6 bases). The CDR3 loop spans 15 amino acids. Germline CDR1 and CDR2: LGHDT and YNNKEL (reference sequence). V dropped 1 base and J dropped 0 bases, with 8 bases sitting between them.

The chain carries TRBV11-3 and TRBJ2-5, with D perhaps matching TRBD2 (6 bases). The V gene lost 5 bases and the J gene lost 4 bases, with 14 bases spanning the gap. The CDR3 loop spans 14 amino acids. Germline loops: CDR1 SGHNT, CDR2 YENEEA. CDR3 in DNA: TGTGCCAGCAGCCTGTGGACTATTGGAGAGACCCAGTACTTC. Amino acid sequence: CASSLWTIGETQYF.

This clone was recorded only once. The chain couples TRBV10-2 to TRBJ1-1; tentative D call: TRBD1 (6 bases). The CDR3 length is 17 residues. CDR1 and CDR2 from the germline V gene are WSHSY and SAAADI. Trimming stripped 6 bases from V and 0 bases from J, with 20 bases between. CDR3 nucleotides: TGCGCCAGCAGGAGGACAGCACTCTCTCGCGTGAACACTGAAGCTTTCTTT. Its translation: CASRRTALSRVNTEAFF.

The chain uses TRBV29-1 and TRBJ2-7; possibly TRBD1 for D (6 bases). Germline CDR1 reads SQVTM; CDR2 reads ANQGSEA. Trimming cost V 5 bases and J 0 bases, with 11 bases left between them. The CDR3 runs to 13 residues. The CDR3 is CSVRGQSSYEQYF. CDR3 bases: TGCAGCGTTCGAGGACAGAGCTCCTACGAGCAGTACTTC.

The J gene is TRBJ1-1, the V gene TRBV5-1; 7 positions match TRBD1. Trimming cost V 0 bases and J 7 bases; bases outside gene matches: 6. Germline V lookup: CDR1 SGHRS, CDR2 YFSETQ. The CDR3 loop spans 14 amino acids. As DNA, the CDR3 is TGCGCCAGCAGCTTGGACAGGGGAGGGCATGAAGCTTTCTTT. This gives the protein CASSLDRGGHEAFF.

V gene TRBV28 combines with J gene TRBJ2-3; 9 nucleotides match TRBD2. The length of the CDR3 is 13 residues. Trimming removed 9 bases from V and 4 bases from J; junction bases left unmatched: 5. CDR1 is MDHEN, CDR2 SYDVKM, per germline. DNA for the CDR3: TGTGCCAGTACAATAGCGGGGGCAGATACGCAGTATTTT. Amino acid sequence: CASTIAGADTQYF.

The V and J genes are TRBV10-3 and TRBJ1-1; TRBD1 aligns across 7 bases. The CDR3 contains 15 residues. Germline V lookup: CDR1 ENHRY, CDR2 SYGVKD. The junction had 8 bases not matched to a gene; V was cut back by 6 bases and J by 1 base. The CDR3 loop is CAIRDLDRANTEAFF. The CDR3 nucleotides read TGTGCCATCAGGGACCTTGACAGGGCGAACACTGAAGCTTTCTTT.

A single count supports this clone. The chain joins TRBV11-3 to TRBJ2-2; no reliable D call. Between the trimmed V and J ends, which lost 6 bases and 1 base, there was a span of 0 bases. CDR1 is SGHNT, CDR2 YENEEA, per germline. The CDR3 has 11 amino acids. The CDR3 sequence: CASRNTGELFF. CDR3 DNA sequence: TGTGCCAGCAGGAACACCGGGGAGCTGTTTTTT.

V usage is TRBV28 and J usage is TRBJ2-7, with D perhaps given as TRBD1 or TRBD2 (5 bases each). V was pared by 3 bases and J by 2 bases, with 14 bases between. This CDR3 has 15 residues. CDR1 is MDHEN, CDR2 SYDVKM, per germline. The CDR3 nucleotides are TGTGCCAGCAGTTTGTGGGGACCGGGTACCTACGAGCAGTACTTC. Its translation is CASSLWGPGTYEQYF. Looking up the rest from reference TRBV28 and TRBJ2-7 gives the full variable domain: DVKVTQSSRYLVKRTGEKVFLECVQDMDHENMFWYRQDPGLGLRLIYFSYDVKMKEKGDIPEGYSVSREKKERFSLILESASTNQTSMYLCASSLWGPGTYEQYFGPGTRLTVT.

This chain joins TRBV5-4 and TRBJ2-7, with no clear D. Germline V gene data show CDR1 as SGHNT and CDR2 as YYREEE (reference sequence). V was cut by 4 bases and J by 3 bases, with 8 bases left in between. The CDR3 spans 12 residues. CDR3 coding DNA: TGTGCCAGCAGCATGGTTGGCTACGAGCAGTACTTC. Residues: CASSMVGYEQYF.

The CDR3 loop reads CASTQGGLNHEQFF. DNA for the CDR3: TGTGCCAGCACACAGGGGGGATTAAACCATGAGCAGTTCTTC. The chain has TRBV28 and TRBJ2-1, with 8 positions matching TRBD1. With V trimmed by 7 bases and J by 8 bases, 10 bases remained unmatched. Per the germline V gene, CDR1 is MDHEN and CDR2 is SYDVKM. The CDR3 consists of 14 residues. Drawing the rest from reference TRBV28 and TRBJ2-1, the complete variable domain is DVKVTQSSRYLVKRTGEKVFLECVQDMDHENMFWYRQDPGLGLRLIYFSYDVKMKEKGDIPEGYSVSREKKERFSLILESASTNQTSMYLCASTQGGLNHEQFFGPGTRLTVL.

The CDR3 sequence: CASSAGGLGGVVQPQHF. Written as DNA, the CDR3 is TGTGCCAGCAGCGCCGGCGGGCTGGGGGGGGTTGTTCAGCCCCAGCATTTT. The chain recombines TRBV5-4 with TRBJ1-5, with D perhaps matching TRBD1 (5 bases). The length of the CDR3 is 17 residues. Germline V gives CDR1 SGHNT, CDR2 YYREEE (reference sequence). The V gene lost 4 bases and the J gene lost 6 bases, with 23 bases spanning the gap.

The V gene is TRBV6-5, the J gene TRBJ1-6; D remains ambiguous. The V end lost 3 bases, the J end lost 8 bases, and 8 bases lay between the germline ends. Germline assignment: CDR1 MNHEY and CDR2 SVGAGI. The CDR3 consists of 13 residues. The CDR3 nucleotides are TGTGCCAGCAGTTATCGGTCCCATTCACCCCTCCACTTT. It encodes CASSYRSHSPLHF.

The chain links TRBV19 to TRBJ1-2; TRBD1 aligns across 12 bases. Trimming took 0 bases from V and 4 from J; bases not matched to a gene: 9. This CDR3 has 18 amino acids. Germline V gives CDR1 LNHDA, CDR2 SQIVND (reference sequence). In DNA form, the CDR3 reads TGTGCCAGTAGTATAGAAGGGACAGGGGGCTCCTCGTCCTATGGCTACACCTTC. Protein product: CASSIEGTGGSSSYGYTF.

This clone was detected a few times. The J gene is TRBJ1-2, the V gene TRBV13; no clear D. The CDR3 has 16 residues. The germline CDR1 and CDR2 sequences are PRHDT and FYEKMQ (reference sequence). Deletions cut 2 bases from V and 0 bases from J, with 13 bases between. This chain's CDR3 is CASSLLGELPNYGYTF. In nucleotides, the CDR3 is TGTGCCAGCAGCTTATTAGGCGAATTACCTAACTATGGCTACACCTTC. The full variable domain, with the rest looked up from reference TRBV13 and TRBJ1-2, is AAGVIQSPRHLIKEKRETATLKCYPIPRHDTVYWYQQGPGQDPQFLISFYEKMQSDKGSIPDRFSAQQFSDYHSELNMSSLELGDSALYFCASSLLGELPNYGYTFGSGTRLTVV.

This clone was detected once. This sequence joins TRBV5-6 and TRBJ2-7; TRBD1 matches 10 bases. V shed 2 bases and J 5 bases; nucleotides not matched to a gene: 7. This CDR3 is built from 15 residues. The germline V gene encodes CDR1 SGHDT and CDR2 YYEEEE. CDR3 loop: CASSFGTGERHEQYF. For the CDR3, the DNA is TGTGCCAGCAGCTTCGGGACAGGGGAGCGGCACGAGCAGTACTTC.

V is TRBV19 and J is TRBJ2-7; D is perhaps TRBD1 or TRBD2 (5 bases each). Per germline, CDR1 LNHDA and CDR2 SQIVND (reference sequence). V lost 4 bases and J lost 0, with 13 bases in between. CDR3 length: 15 residues. DNA of the CDR3: TGTGCCAGTAGTACTCGGGACGGATTCTCCTACGAGCAGTACTTC. Its protein product is CASSTRDGFSYEQYF.

The V call is TRBV2, the J call TRBJ1-1; D remains unclear. This CDR3 has 14 amino acids. Germline lookup yields CDR1 SNHLY and CDR2 FYNNEI. Trimming left V 2 bases short and J 6 bases short, with 13 bases between. Here the CDR3 reads CASSERGSGAEAFF. In DNA, the CDR3 is TGTGCCAGCAGTGAACGGGGATCTGGGGCTGAAGCTTTCTTT.

This chain uses TRBV29-1 with TRBJ1-2; 11 bases agree with TRBD1. Germline values: CDR1 SQVTM, CDR2 ANQGSEA. The CDR3 consists of 15 residues. Losses at the gene ends were 0 bases for V and 3 bases for J; bases not matched to a gene: 3. The CDR3 DNA reads as TGCAGCGTTGAAGAGGACAGGGGGCCCTACTATGGCTACACCTTC. This codes for CSVEEDRGPYYGYTF.

J is TRBJ1-2 and V is TRBV11-2; D call uncertain. Trimming left V 3 bases short and J 6 bases short, with 11 bases between. Germline CDR1 SGHAT, CDR2 FQNNGV. CDR3 size: 13 residues. The CDR3 bases are TGTGCCAGCAGCTTCACCTGGGAGGATGGCTACACCTTC. This sequence encodes CASSFTWEDGYTF. Full variable domain (remainder filled in from reference TRBV11-2 and TRBJ1-2): EAGVAQSPRYKIIEKRQSVAFWCNPISGHATLYWYQQILGQGPKLLIQFQNNGVVDDSQLPKDRFSAERLKGVDSTLKIQPAKLEDSAVYLCASSFTWEDGYTFGSGTRLTVV.

This CDR3 reads CASSPFGLSYNEQFF. In DNA, the CDR3 is TGTGCCAGCAGCCCCTTTGGCCTATCCTACAATGAGCAGTTCTTC. The chain joins TRBV7-6 to TRBJ2-1, with no clear D. Germline loops: CDR1 SGHVS, CDR2 FNYEAQ. V shed 5 bases and J shed 1 base, with 12 bases lying between them. The CDR3 spans 15 residues. The entire variable domain, with the rest obtained from reference TRBV7-6 and TRBJ2-1, is as follows: GAGVSQSPRYKVTKRGQDVALRCDPISGHVSLYWYRQALGQGPEFLTYFNYEAQQDKSGLPNDRFSAERPEGSISTLTIQRTEQRDSAMYRCASSPFGLSYNEQFFGPGTRLTVL.

The CDR3 loop reads CASSLDPANTEAFF. In nucleotides, the CDR3 is TGCGCCAGCAGCTTGGATCCAGCGAACACTGAAGCTTTCTTT. V usage is TRBV5-1 and J usage is TRBJ1-1; D is ambiguous. CDR1 is SGHRS and CDR2 is YFSETQ in the germline V gene. The CDR3 is 14 amino acids. The ends were cut back, 0 bases at V and 1 base at J, with 7 bases in the middle.

This chain joins TRBV29-1 and TRBJ1-1, with no clear D. V gave up 6 bases and J gave up 1 base, with 9 bases separating them. CDR3 length: 12 residues. The germline gives CDR1 SQVTM, CDR2 ANQGSEA. The CDR3 DNA sequence: TGCAGCGTGGAACTTAGGAACACTGAAGCTTTCTTT. As protein: CSVELRNTEAFF. Full variable domain (remainder filled in from reference TRBV29-1 and TRBJ1-1): SAVISQKPSRDICQRGTSLTIQCQVDSQVTMMFWYRQQPGQSLTLIATANQGSEATYESGFVIDKFPISRPNLTFSTLTVSNMSPEDSSIYLCSVELRNTEAFFGQGTRLTVV.

V is TRBV5-8 and J is TRBJ2-7; possible D gene TRBD2, 7 bases. Germline V lookup: CDR1 SGHTS, CDR2 YDEGEE. The CDR3 is 16 residues long. Trimming stripped 0 bases from V and 2 bases from J, with 15 bases between. CDR3 in DNA: TGTGCCAGCAGCTTGGAGTGGGGGGGCACAGCCTACGAGCAGTACTTC. This translates into CASSLEWGGTAYEQYF.

This clone is labeled as medium-sized (0.01 to 0.1%). V and J are TRBV6-4 and TRBJ2-1; D not certain. The V gene's germline CDR1 is MRHNA and CDR2 SNTAGT. The CDR3 covers 14 residues. The germline V and J ends were trimmed by 6 bases and 6 bases, with 15 bases remaining between them. The CDR3 DNA follows: TGTGCCAGCAGCCCCTCGGGTTCGGCCAATGAGCAGTTCTTC. Protein sequence: CASSPSGSANEQFF.

The chain has TRBV4-1 and TRBJ2-2; D is possibly TRBD2 (5 bases). Germline V lookup: CDR1 MGHRA, CDR2 YSYEKL. The CDR3 sequence is 15 residues long. Deletions cut 2 bases from V and 4 bases from J, with 11 bases between. CDR3 in DNA: TGCGCCAGCAGCCAAAAGCCGGAGGTCACCGGGGAGCTGTTTTTT. Translating gives CASSQKPEVTGELFF.

This chain links TRBV19 with TRBJ2-5; D remains unclear. The CDR3 is 14 amino acids. V shed 6 bases and J shed 1 base, with 12 bases lying between them. Germline CDR1 and CDR2: LNHDA and SQIVND (reference sequence). CDR3 DNA sequence: TGTGCCAGTAGCCGTCCAAGAGCCCAAGAGACCCAGTACTTC. Translation gives CASSRPRAQETQYF.

V usage is TRBV9 and J usage is TRBJ1-1; D is unresolved. Deletions cut 1 base from V and 5 bases from J, with 24 bases between. Germline loops: CDR1 SGDLS, CDR2 YYNGEE. The CDR3 extends over 18 amino acids. As DNA, the CDR3 is TGTGCCAGCAGCGTAAGTACCCCCCGAGGGAACGCCTGGACTGAAGCTTTCTTT. Residues: CASSVSTPRGNAWTEAFF.

This clone was seen only once. The chain employs TRBV10-2 and TRBJ2-2; weak D call: TRBD1 (7 bases). The germline V and J ends were trimmed by 6 bases and 6 bases, with 14 bases remaining between them. This CDR3 has 14 amino acids. Germline lookup yields CDR1 WSHSY and CDR2 SAAADI. The CDR3 DNA is TGCGCCAGCAGGGCAGGGGGACTCCCCGGGGAGCTGTTTTTT. Its translation: CASRAGGLPGELFF.

The chain recombines TRBV19 with TRBJ1-5; D gene ambiguous. From germline, CDR1 is LNHDA and CDR2 SQIVND (reference sequence). With 3 bases removed from V and 0 bases from J, the gap between germline ends came to 9 bases. CDR3 length equals 15 residues. The CDR3 DNA reads TGTGCCAGTAGTATGAGAAAAAATAGCAATCAGCCCCAGCATTTT. It specifies CASSMRKNSNQPQHF.